What follows is one TCR beta chain and its context. The data derive from a study of blood T cells in healthy people across ages. For the study at large: Per two T cells, template switching captured roughly one barcoded beta molecule.

Germline lookup yields CDR1 SGHDN and CDR2 FVKESK. The CDR3 runs 15 residues. Aged roughly 6 to 90, donors were systemically healthy Caucasians from Russia. A second PCR, run for about 7 to 12 cycles, used a sample-barcoded 5' primer plus a J-beta primer mix. Each cDNA molecule received a tag from a template-switch adaptor that had 12 random nucleotides. One entry per CDR3 protein, called by TCRdb with MiXCR from the 5' RACE reads. Of roughly 860,000 distinct CDR3 sequences in the sample, about 59% were seen once. The V gene is TRBV14, the J gene TRBJ2-1, with D perhaps TRBD2 (5 bases). The DNA end is more similar to TRBJ2-7, so the J call may be wrong. This TCR was sampled from a man aged 25-45 years in good health. Sequencing used blood. Here the CDR3 DNA reads TGTGCCAGCAGCCACTTGGGCGGGTCCTACAATGAGCAGTACTTC. Encoded protein: CASSHLGGSYNEQYF.